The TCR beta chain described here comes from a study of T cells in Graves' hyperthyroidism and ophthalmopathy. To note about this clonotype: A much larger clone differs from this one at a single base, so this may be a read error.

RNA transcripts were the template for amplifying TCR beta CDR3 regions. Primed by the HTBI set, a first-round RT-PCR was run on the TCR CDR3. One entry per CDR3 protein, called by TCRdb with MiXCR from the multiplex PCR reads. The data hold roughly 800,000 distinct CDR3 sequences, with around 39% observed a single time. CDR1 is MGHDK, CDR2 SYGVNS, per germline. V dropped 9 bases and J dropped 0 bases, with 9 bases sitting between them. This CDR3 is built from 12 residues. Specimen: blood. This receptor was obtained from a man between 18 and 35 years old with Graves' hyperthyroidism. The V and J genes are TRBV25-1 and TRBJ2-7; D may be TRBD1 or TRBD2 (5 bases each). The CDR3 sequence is CASRDVSYEQYF. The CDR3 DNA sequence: TGTGCCAGTAGGGACGTCTCCTACGAGCAGTACTTC.